This T cell receptor beta chain emerged from a study of blood T cells in healthy people across ages. Primers used in a second PCR of roughly 7 to 11 cycles were a sample-barcoded 5' primer and a J-beta primer mix. In TCRdb, the 5' RACE reads were re-called with MiXCR into one record per CDR3 protein. The sample includes under 1,100,000 distinct CDR3 sequences, around 27% of them seen just once. The CDR3 length is 15 residues. CDR1 is SGHTA, CDR2 FQGNSA, per germline. Trimming left V 7 bases short and J 3 bases short, with 16 bases between. This same sample was also taken into another study, of T cells of mothers and their children.

This TCR was recovered from a girl aged 2 to 10 in good health. Material: blood. The J gene is TRBJ2-1, the V gene TRBV7-2; TRBD1 is a possible D gene (7 bases). The CDR3 DNA reads TGTGCCAGCACCGGGGCGGGGACAGTCTACAATGAGCAGTTCTTC. Amino acids: CASTGAGTVYNEQFF.